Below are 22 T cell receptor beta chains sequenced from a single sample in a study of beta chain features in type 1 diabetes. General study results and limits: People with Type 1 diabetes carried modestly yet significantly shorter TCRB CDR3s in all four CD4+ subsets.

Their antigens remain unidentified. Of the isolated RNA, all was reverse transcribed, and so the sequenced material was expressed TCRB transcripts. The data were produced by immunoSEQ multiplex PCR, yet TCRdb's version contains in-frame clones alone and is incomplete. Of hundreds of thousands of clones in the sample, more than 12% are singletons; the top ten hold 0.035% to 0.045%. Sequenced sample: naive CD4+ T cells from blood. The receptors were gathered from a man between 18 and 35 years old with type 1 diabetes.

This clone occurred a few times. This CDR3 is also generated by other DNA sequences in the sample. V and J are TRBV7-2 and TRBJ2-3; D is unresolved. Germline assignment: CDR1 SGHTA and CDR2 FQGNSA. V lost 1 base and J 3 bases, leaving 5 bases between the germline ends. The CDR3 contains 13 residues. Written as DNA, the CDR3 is TGTGCCAGCAGCTTAGGGGGTACAGATACGCAGTATTTT. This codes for CASSLGGTDTQYF.

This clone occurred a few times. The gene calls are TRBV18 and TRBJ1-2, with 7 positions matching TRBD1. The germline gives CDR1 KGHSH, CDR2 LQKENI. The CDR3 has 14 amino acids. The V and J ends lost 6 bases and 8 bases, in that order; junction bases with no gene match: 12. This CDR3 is CASSPMRQGGGYTF. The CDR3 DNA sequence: TGTGCCAGCTCTCCTATGAGACAGGGAGGCGGCTACACCTTC.

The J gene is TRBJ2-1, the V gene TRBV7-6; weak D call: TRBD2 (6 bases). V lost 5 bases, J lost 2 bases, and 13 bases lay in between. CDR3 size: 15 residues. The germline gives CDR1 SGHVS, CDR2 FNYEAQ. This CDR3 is CASSAMRGPYNEQFF. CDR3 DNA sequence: TGTGCCAGCAGCGCCATGCGGGGTCCCTACAATGAGCAGTTCTTC.

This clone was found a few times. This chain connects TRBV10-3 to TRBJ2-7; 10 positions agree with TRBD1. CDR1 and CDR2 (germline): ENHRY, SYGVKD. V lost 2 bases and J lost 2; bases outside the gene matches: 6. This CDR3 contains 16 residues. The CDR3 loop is CAISEEYGQGAYEQYF. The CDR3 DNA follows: TGTGCCATCAGTGAGGAGTACGGACAGGGGGCCTACGAGCAGTACTTC.

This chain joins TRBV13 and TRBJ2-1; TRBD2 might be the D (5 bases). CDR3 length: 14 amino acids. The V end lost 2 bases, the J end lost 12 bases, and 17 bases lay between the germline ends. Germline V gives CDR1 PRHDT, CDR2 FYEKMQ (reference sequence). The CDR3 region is CASSLPRTGIRQFF. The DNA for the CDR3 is TGTGCCAGCAGCTTACCTAGAACCGGGATTCGGCAGTTCTTC.

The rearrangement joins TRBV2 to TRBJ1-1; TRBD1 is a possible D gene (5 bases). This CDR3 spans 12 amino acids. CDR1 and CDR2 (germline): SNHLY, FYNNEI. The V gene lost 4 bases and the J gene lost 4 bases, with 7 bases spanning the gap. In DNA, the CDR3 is TGTGCCAGCAGTGCGGACACCACTGAAGCTTTCTTT. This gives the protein CASSADTTEAFF.

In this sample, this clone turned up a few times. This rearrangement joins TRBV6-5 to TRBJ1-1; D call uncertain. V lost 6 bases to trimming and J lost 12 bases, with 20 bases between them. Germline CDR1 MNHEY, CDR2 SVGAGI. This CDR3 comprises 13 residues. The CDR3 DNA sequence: TGTGCCAGCAGGAAGGCCCGTATTACGTGGACTTTCTTT. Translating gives CASRKARITWTFF.

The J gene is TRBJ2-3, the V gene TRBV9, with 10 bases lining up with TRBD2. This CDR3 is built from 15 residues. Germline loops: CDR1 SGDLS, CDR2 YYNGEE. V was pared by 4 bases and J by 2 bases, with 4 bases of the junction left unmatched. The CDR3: CASSPGTSVTDTQYF. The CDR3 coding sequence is TGTGCCAGCAGCCCCGGGACTAGCGTCACAGATACGCAGTATTTT.

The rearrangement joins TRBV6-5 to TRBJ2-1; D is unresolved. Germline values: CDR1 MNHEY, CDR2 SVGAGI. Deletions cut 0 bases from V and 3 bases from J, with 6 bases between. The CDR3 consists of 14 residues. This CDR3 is CASSYSAVYNEQFF. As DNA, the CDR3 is TGTGCCAGCAGTTACTCCGCGGTCTACAATGAGCAGTTCTTC.

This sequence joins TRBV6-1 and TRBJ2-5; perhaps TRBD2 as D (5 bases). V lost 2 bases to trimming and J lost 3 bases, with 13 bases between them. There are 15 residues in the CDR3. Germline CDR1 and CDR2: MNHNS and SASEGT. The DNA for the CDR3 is TGTGCCAGCAGTGAAAGGAGGACTGGAAAAGAGACCCAGTACTTC. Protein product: CASSERRTGKETQYF.

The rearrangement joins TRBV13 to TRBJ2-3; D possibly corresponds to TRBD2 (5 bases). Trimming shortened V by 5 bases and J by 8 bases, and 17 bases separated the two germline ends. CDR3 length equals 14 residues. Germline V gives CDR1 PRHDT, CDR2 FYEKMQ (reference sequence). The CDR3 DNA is TGTGCCAGCAGCCTTCCCGCCGCTCGGGGTACGCAGTATTTT. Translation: CASSLPAARGTQYF.

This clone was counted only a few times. The CDR3 nucleotides are TGCAGCGTGAGCGGGACAGGGGCCTATGGCTACACCTTC. It yields the protein CSVSGTGAYGYTF. The chain recombines TRBV29-1 with TRBJ1-2; 10 bases match TRBD1. V lost 6 bases, J lost 4 bases, and 5 bases stayed unmatched. This CDR3 has 13 amino acids. Germline-derived CDR1 and CDR2 are SQVTM and ANQGSEA.

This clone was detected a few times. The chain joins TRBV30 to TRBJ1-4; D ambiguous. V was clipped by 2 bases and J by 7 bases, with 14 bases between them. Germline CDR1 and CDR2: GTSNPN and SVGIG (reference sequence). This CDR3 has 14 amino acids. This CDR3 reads CAWSLASWGEKLFF. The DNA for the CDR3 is TGTGCCTGGAGTCTGGCCTCATGGGGTGAAAAACTGTTTTTT.

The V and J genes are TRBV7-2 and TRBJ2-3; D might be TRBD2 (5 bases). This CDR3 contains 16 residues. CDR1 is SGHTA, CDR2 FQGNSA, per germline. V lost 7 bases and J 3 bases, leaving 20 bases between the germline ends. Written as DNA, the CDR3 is TGTGCCAGCACCCCCCCCAGGTGGAGGAAGACAGATACGCAGTATTTT. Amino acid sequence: CASTPPRWRKTDTQYF.

The CDR3 bases are TGTGCCAGCAGTCAACAAGCCTCCTACGAGCAGTACTTC. Its translation: CASSQQASYEQYF. The genes are TRBV2 and TRBJ2-7; D gene ambiguous. Germline CDR1 is SNHLY and CDR2 is FYNNEI. The CDR3 runs 13 residues. Trimming removed 5 bases from V and 0 bases from J, with 8 bases in between.

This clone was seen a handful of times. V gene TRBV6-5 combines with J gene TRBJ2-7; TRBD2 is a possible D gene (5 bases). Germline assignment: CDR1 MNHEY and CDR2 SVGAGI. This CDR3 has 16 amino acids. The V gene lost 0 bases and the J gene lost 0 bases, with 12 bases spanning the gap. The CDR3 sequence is CASSYSWDTSSYEQYF. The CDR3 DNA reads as TGTGCCAGCAGTTACTCGTGGGATACTAGCTCCTACGAGCAGTACTTC.

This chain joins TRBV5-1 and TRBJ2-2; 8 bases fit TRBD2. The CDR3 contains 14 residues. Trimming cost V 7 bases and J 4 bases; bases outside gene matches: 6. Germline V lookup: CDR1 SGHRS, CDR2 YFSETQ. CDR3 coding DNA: TGCGCCAGCTTACTAGCGGACTTCACCGGGGAGCTGTTTTTT. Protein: CASLLADFTGELFF.

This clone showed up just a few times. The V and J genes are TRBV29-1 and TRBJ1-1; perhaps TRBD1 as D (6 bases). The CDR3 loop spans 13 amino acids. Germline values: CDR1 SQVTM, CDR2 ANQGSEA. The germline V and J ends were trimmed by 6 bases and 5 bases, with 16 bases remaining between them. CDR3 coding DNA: TGCAGCGTACGGACTCAAGGGGGTACTGAAGCTTTCTTT. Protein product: CSVRTQGGTEAFF.

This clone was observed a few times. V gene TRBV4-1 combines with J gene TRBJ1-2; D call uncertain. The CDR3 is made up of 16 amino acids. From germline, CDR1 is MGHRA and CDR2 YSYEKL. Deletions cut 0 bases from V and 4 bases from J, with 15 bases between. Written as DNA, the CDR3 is TGCGCCAGCAGCCAAGATCCCGTCGAGGTTGTCTATGGCTACACCTTC. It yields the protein CASSQDPVEVVYGYTF.

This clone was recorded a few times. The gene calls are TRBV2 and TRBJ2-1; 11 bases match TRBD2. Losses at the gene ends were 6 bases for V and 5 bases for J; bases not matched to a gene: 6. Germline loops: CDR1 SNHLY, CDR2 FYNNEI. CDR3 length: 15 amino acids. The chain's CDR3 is CASRQLAGANNEQFF. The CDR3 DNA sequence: TGTGCCAGCAGGCAACTAGCGGGGGCCAACAATGAGCAGTTCTTC.

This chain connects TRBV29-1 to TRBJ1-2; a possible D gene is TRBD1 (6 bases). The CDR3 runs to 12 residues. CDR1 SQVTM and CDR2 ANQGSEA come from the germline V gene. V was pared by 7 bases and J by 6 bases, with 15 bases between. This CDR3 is CSAPGAQDGYTF. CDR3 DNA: TGCAGCGCCCCAGGGGCGCAGGATGGCTACACCTTC.

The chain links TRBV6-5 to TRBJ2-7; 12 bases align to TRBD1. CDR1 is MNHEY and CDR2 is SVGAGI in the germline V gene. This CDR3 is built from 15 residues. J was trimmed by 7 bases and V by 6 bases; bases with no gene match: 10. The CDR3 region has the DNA TGTGCCAGCAGGCCTCCGGGACAGGGGGCGGGAGAGCAGTACTTC. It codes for CASRPPGQGAGEQYF.